The 9 T cell receptor beta chains below come from one sample, sequenced in a study of regulatory T cells in long-lasting Graves disease. Noted time point: newly diagnosed GD, antithyroid drugs for less than 3 months. The TCR library was made from RNA that had been extracted from PBMCs in TRIzol. Relying on iRepertoire HTBI primers and Arm-PCR of CDR3 regions, the team built TCR beta libraries. In TCRdb, the multiplex PCR reads were re-called with MiXCR into one record per CDR3 protein. The sample yields roughly 320,000 distinct CDR3 sequences, roughly 17% seen once. The same data also contributed to another study, on T cells in Graves' hyperthyroidism and ophthalmopathy.

The input for sequencing was peripheral blood mononuclear cells (PBMCs), taken at new diagnosis, from a patient treated with antithyroid drugs. These receptor sequences come from a man in his forties with Graves disease.

This clonotype was seen ten or more times. The V gene is TRBV28, the J gene TRBJ1-5, with TRBD1 matching 9 bases. Germline V gene lookup returns CDR1 MDHEN and CDR2 SYDVKM. J lost 5 bases, V lost 7 bases, and 6 bases had no gene match. This CDR3 region has 14 residues. Here the CDR3 reads CASTRTGDYQPQHF. The CDR3 DNA follows: TGTGCCAGCACCCGGACAGGGGATTATCAGCCCCAGCATTTT.

In its sample, this clonotype was seen a few times. The rearrangement links TRBV5-1 to TRBJ2-2; TRBD1 is a possible D gene (5 bases). The CDR3 is 13 amino acids. Trimming shortened V by 3 bases and J by 6 bases, and 9 bases separated the two germline ends. Germline V CDR1 and CDR2: SGHRS, YFSETQ. The chain's CDR3 is CASSSGMAGELFF. CDR3 coding DNA: TGCGCCAGCAGCTCAGGGATGGCCGGGGAGCTGTTTTTT.

This clonotype has a count of ten or more. This chain links TRBV7-9 with TRBJ2-7; D unclear. Germline V lookup: CDR1 SEHNR, CDR2 FQNEAQ (reference sequence). The CDR3 runs 15 residues. V lost 8 bases and J 0 bases, leaving 17 bases between the germline ends. In DNA, the CDR3 is TGTGCCAGCGGGCCTCCGGCGGACCCCTCCTACGAGCAGTACTTC. Translating gives CASGPPADPSYEQYF. Looking up the rest from reference TRBV7-9 and TRBJ2-7 gives the full variable domain: DTGVSQNPRHKITKRGQNVTFRCDPISEHNRLYWYRQTLGQGPEFLTYFQNEAQLEKSRLLSDRFSAERPKGSFSTLEIQRTEQGDSAMYLCASGPPADPSYEQYFGPGTRLTVT.

In its sample, this clonotype was seen many times. V and J are TRBV15 and TRBJ1-2, with D unresolved. This CDR3 has 15 residues. The germline V gene encodes CDR1 LNHNV and CDR2 YYDKDF (reference sequence). The germline V and J ends were trimmed by 0 bases and 5 bases, with 13 bases remaining between them. Here the CDR3 reads CATSRDRWQMYGYTF. The CDR3 coding sequence is TGTGCCACCAGCAGAGATCGGTGGCAGATGTATGGCTACACCTTC.

There are many counts of this clonotype. The chain uses TRBV28 and TRBJ1-2; D ambiguous. Germline V gene lookup returns CDR1 MDHEN and CDR2 SYDVKM. The CDR3 consists of 15 residues. Between the trimmed V and J ends, which lost 3 bases and 8 bases, there was a span of 19 bases. The CDR3 DNA reads TGTGCCAGCAGTTTTGGGGATATGAGAGCGGGCGGCTACACCTTC. Translated, it gives CASSFGDMRAGGYTF.

This clonotype appeared many times. The J gene is TRBJ2-1, the V gene TRBV12-3 or TRBV12-4; TRBD2 matches 13 bases. The CDR3 totals 17 residues. The junction had 9 bases not matched to a gene; V was cut back by 6 bases and J by 4 bases. The CDR3, as DNA: TGTGCCAGCAGGAGGACGGGGACTAGCGGGGTGTACAATGAGCAGTTCTTC. It codes for CASRRTGTSGVYNEQFF.

V gene TRBV19 combines with J gene TRBJ1-1; D is undetermined. CDR1 and CDR2 from the germline V gene are LNHDA and SQIVND (reference sequence). V was cut by 5 bases and J by 1 base, with 17 bases left in between. This CDR3 has 16 residues. The CDR3 here is CASSFRVGSGNTEAFF. Here the CDR3 DNA reads TGTGCCAGTAGTTTCCGGGTGGGCAGTGGGAACACTGAAGCTTTCTTT.

The gene calls are TRBV30 and TRBJ2-1; the D gene could be TRBD1 or TRBD2 (5 bases each). Germline V CDR1 and CDR2: GTSNPN, SVGIG (reference sequence). Trimming removed 3 bases from V and 3 bases from J, with 15 bases in between. The length of the CDR3 is 15 residues. CDR3 sequence: CAWRTGGSHYNEQFF. CDR3 DNA: TGTGCCTGGAGAACTGGGGGATCCCACTACAATGAGCAGTTCTTC. Filled out from reference TRBV30 and TRBJ2-1, the complete variable domain reads SQTIHQWPATLVQPVGSPLSLECTVEGTSNPNLYWYRQAAGRGLQLLFYSVGIGQISSEVPQNLSASRPQDRQFILSSKKLLLSDSGFYLCAWRTGGSHYNEQFFGPGTRLTVL.

This clonotype was seen only a few times. The DNA for the CDR3 is TGTGCCAGCAGCGCCGACAGGGCTCTAGCCAAAAACATTCAGTACTTC. It is translated as CASSADRALAKNIQYF. The rearrangement joins TRBV6-2 or TRBV6-3 to TRBJ2-4, with 7 positions matching TRBD1. CDR1 is MNHEY, CDR2 SVGEGT, per germline. This CDR3 spans 16 amino acids. J lost 0 bases, V lost 6 bases, and 8 bases had no gene match.